This TCR beta chain was captured by sequencing in a study of blood T cell repertoires in COVID-19. Study at large: Samples came from the United States, Italy and Spain, spanning acute and convalescent COVID-19.

Authors' data handling: By means of reference gene primer amplification, nucleated cell counts were estimated. Measured with immunoSEQ multiplex PCR; TCRdb has only the in-frame clones, and not every one. D and trimming come from the DNA, and the V and J calls and clone size come from that table. The table records around 15,000 clones, around nine tenths of them present only once. Germline V lookup: CDR1 SGHVS, CDR2 FNYEAQ. V shed 1 base and J shed 4 bases, with 16 bases lying between them. CDR3 size: 17 residues. The source is a man aged 55 to 70 with active COVID-19. Specimen: peripheral blood. V and J are TRBV7-6 and TRBJ1-4; D is perhaps TRBD1 (5 bases). The CDR3 region is CASSLVGTWRGNEKLFF. CDR3 nucleotides: TGTGCCAGCAGCTTAGTGGGGACTTGGAGGGGTAATGAAAAACTGTTTTTT. The full variable domain, with the rest looked up from reference TRBV7-6 and TRBJ1-4, is GAGVSQSPRYKVTKRGQDVALRCDPISGHVSLYWYRQALGQGPEFLTYFNYEAQQDKSGLPNDRFSAERPEGSISTLTIQRTEQRDSAMYRCASSLVGTWRGNEKLFFGSGTQLSVL.